This TCR beta chain was sequenced for a study of blood T cell repertoires in COVID-19. About the study: COVID-19 samples, acute and convalescent, were from the United States, Italy and Spain. The analysed material was cDNA or gDNA that came from T cells, B-cell-depleted T cells, or PBMCs.

Here immunoSEQ multiplex PCR was the method, and the copy in TCRdb shows in-frame clones only, minus some. The data hold roughly 700,000 clones, with 90% observed a single time. V gave up 3 bases and J gave up 2 bases, with 9 bases separating them. The CDR3 covers 14 residues. Per the germline V gene, CDR1 is SNHLY and CDR2 is FYNNEI. This clone was counted between two and nine times. V gene TRBV2 combines with J gene TRBJ2-3; no definite D call. Sequencing used peripheral blood. The clonotype comes from a woman in her late teens or twenties with acute or convalescent COVID-19. CDR3 residues: CASSDEASTDTQYF. CDR3 in DNA: TGTGCCAGCAGTGATGAGGCCTCCACAGATACGCAGTATTTT.